One sample yielded the 7 T cell receptor beta chains listed below, sequenced in a study of CD8 T cells in Susac syndrome. Reverse transcription of roughly 0.5 to 1 ug RNA was carried out with random hexamers. TCRdb re-analysed the immunoSEQ multiplex PCR reads in MiXCR, keeping a single row per CDR3 protein. Of about 180,000 distinct CDR3 sequences in the sample, roughly 94% were seen once. Sequenced material: CD4+ T cells from PBMCs. The receptors here all came from a human donor with Susac syndrome.

The chain uses TRBV6-9 and TRBJ2-7; no clear D gene. The CDR3 is made up of 15 amino acids. V was cut by 8 bases and J by 2 bases, with 19 bases left in between. Germline values: CDR1 MNHGY, CDR2 SVAAGI. CDR3 amino acids: CASLDGLSLTYEQYF. The CDR3 DNA reads as TGTGCCAGCTTGGACGGATTATCCCTCACCTACGAGCAGTACTTC.

The chain recombines TRBV28 with TRBJ2-3; 10 bases are a match to TRBD1. J gave up 1 base and V 10 bases, and 2 bases lay outside the gene matches. In germline, CDR1 is MDHEN, CDR2 SYDVKM. The CDR3 is 13 residues long. In nucleotides, the CDR3 is TGTGCCACCGGGACAGGGGGCACAGATACGCAGTATTTT. Protein sequence: CATGTGGTDTQYF.

CDR3 region: CASSQGDRRAAFF. In DNA, the CDR3 is TGTGCCAGCAGCCAAGGGGACCGGAGGGCGGCTTTCTTT. This chain connects TRBV3-1 to TRBJ1-1; D is perhaps TRBD1 (5 bases). V was trimmed by 1 base and J by 11 bases, leaving 14 bases between them. CDR1 and CDR2 from the germline V gene are LGHDT and YNNKEL (reference sequence). The CDR3 has 13 amino acids.

The genes are TRBV20-1 and TRBJ2-5, with D perhaps TRBD2 (6 bases). This CDR3 region has 11 residues. Trimming stripped 3 bases from V and 7 bases from J, with 9 bases between. CDR1 is DFQATT, CDR2 SNEGSKA, per germline (reference sequence). The DNA of the CDR3 is TGCAGTGCTAGGTTGGGAGGGACCCAGTACTTC. Amino acid sequence: CSARLGGTQYF.

The chain links TRBV5-1 to TRBJ1-1; D unclear. Trimming pared 1 base from V and 5 bases from J, leaving 15 bases between. Germline CDR1 SGHRS, CDR2 YFSETQ. The CDR3 consists of 15 residues. The CDR3 spells CASSLLALGVTEAFF. The CDR3 bases are TGCGCCAGCAGCTTGCTAGCGCTCGGGGTGACTGAAGCTTTCTTT.

About this clonotype: At one end the junction does not follow the germline gene, possibly because of a read error. This chain joins TRBV7-2 and TRBJ2-6, with 10 bases matching TRBD2. The length of the CDR3 is 17 residues. CDR1 SGHTA and CDR2 FQGNSA come from the germline V gene. The CDR3 here is CASSLKLAGAGANALTF. CDR3 in DNA: TGTGCCAGCAGCTTGAAGCTAGCGGGAGCCGGGGCCAACGCCCTGACTTTC.

This chain joins TRBV5-5 and TRBJ2-4, with TRBD2 as a possible D gene (6 bases). The CDR3 runs to 12 residues. V lost 6 bases and J lost 9, with 13 bases in between. Germline CDR1 and CDR2: SGHKS and YYEKEE (reference sequence). CDR3 DNA sequence: TGTGCCAGCAAAGTTTGGGGAGGCATTCAGTACTTC. Its translation is CASKVWGGIQYF.